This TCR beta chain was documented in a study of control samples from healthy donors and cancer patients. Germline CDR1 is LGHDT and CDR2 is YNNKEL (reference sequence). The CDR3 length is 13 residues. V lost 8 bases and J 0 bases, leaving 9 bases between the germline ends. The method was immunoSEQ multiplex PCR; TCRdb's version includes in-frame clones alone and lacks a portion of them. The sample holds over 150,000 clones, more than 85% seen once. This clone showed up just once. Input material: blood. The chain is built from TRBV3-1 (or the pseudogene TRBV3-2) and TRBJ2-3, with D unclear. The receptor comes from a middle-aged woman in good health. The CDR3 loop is CASWDLSTDTQYF. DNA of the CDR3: TGTGCCAGCTGGGATTTGAGCACAGATACGCAGTATTTT.